This record looks at one T cell receptor beta chain sequence and its context. The data were taken from a study of blood T cell repertoires in COVID-19. The CDR3 is made up of 16 amino acids. Germline V gene data show CDR1 as ENHRY and CDR2 as SYGVKD. Trimming removed 0 bases from V and 1 base from J, with 12 bases in between. Here immunoSEQ multiplex PCR was the method, and the copy in TCRdb shows in-frame clones only, minus some. The table has approximately 58,000 clones, roughly 88% seen once; the top ten hold more than 5%. The chain joins TRBV10-3 to TRBJ2-5, with D possibly matching TRBD2 (5 bases). The TCR was taken from a woman aged 60-75 years with acute or convalescent COVID-19. Specimen: peripheral blood. Here the CDR3 reads CAISESRGLLQETQYF. CDR3 coding DNA: TGTGCCATCAGTGAGTCCCGAGGGCTCCTCCAAGAGACCCAGTACTTC.